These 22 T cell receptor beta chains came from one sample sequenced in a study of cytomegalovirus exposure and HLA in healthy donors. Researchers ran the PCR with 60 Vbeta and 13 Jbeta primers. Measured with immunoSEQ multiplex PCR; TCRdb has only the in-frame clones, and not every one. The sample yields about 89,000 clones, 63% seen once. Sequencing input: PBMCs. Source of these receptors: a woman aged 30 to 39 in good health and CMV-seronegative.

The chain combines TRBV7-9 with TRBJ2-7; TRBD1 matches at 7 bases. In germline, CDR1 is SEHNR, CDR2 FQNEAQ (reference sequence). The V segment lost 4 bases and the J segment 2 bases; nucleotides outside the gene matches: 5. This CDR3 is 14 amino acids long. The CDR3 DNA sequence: TGTGCCAGCAGCTCCGGGACAGCTACCTACGAGCAGTACTTC. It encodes CASSSGTATYEQYF.

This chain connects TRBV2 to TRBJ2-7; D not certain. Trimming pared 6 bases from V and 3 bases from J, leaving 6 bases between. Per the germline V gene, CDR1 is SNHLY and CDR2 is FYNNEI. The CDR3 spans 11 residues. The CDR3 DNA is TGTGCCAGCAGCCCCCTCTACGAGCAGTACTTC. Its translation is CASSPLYEQYF. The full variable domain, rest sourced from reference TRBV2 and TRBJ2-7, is EPEVTQTPSHQVTQMGQEVILRCVPISNHLYFYWYRQILGQKVEFLVSFYNNEISEKSEIFDDQFSVERPDGSNFTLKIRSTKLEDSAMYFCASSPLYEQYFGPGTRLTVT.

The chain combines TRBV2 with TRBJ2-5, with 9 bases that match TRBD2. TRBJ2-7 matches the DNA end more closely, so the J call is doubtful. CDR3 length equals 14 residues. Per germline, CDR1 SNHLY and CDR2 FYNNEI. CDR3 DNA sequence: TGTGCCAGCAGAGGACTAGCGCCATTTTCCGAGCAGTACTTC. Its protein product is CASRGLAPFSEQYF.

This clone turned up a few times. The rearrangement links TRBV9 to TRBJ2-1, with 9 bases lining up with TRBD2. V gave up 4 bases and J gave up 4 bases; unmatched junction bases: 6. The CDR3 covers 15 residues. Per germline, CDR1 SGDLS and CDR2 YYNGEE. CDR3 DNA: TGTGCCAGCAGCTCTCGGCTAGCGGGATACAATGAGCAGTTCTTC. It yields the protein CASSSRLAGYNEQFF.

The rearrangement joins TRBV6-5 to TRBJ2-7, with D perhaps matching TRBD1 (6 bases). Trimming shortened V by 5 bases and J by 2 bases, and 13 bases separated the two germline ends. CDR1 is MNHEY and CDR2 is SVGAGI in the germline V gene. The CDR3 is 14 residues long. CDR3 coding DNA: TGTGCCAGCAGTCCATTGACAGGCCCCTACGAGCAGTACTTC. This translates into CASSPLTGPYEQYF.

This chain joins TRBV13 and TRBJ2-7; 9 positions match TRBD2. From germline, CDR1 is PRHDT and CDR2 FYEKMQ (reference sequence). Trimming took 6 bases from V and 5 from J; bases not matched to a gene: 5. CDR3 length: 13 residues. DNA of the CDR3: TGTGCCAGCAGTGCGGGAGGGCCCAACGAGCAGTACTTC. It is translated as CASSAGGPNEQYF.

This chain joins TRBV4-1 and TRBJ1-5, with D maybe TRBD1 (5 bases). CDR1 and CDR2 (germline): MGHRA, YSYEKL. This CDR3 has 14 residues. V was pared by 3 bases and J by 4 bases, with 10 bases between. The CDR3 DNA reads TGCGCCAGCAGCCATGGGGGGGTAAATCAGCCCCAGCATTTT. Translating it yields CASSHGGVNQPQHF.

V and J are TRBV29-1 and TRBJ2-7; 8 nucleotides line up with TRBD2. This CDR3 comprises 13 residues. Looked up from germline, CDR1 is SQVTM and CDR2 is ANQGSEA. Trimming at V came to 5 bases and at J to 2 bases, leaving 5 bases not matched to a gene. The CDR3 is CSVQSSGAYEQYF. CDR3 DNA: TGCAGCGTTCAGAGTAGCGGGGCCTACGAGCAGTACTTC.

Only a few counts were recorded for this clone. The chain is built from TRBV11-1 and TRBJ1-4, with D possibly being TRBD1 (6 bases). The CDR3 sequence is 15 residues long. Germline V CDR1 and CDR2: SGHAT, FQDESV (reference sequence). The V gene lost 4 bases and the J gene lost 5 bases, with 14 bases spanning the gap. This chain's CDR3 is CASSSRDNSNEKLFF. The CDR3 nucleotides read TGTGCCAGCAGCTCCCGGGACAACTCAAATGAAAAACTGTTTTTT.

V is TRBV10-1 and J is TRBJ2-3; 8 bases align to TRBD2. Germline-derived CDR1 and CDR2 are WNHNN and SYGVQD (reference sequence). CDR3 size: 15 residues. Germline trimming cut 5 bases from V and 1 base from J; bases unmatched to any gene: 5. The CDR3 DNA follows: TGCGCCAGCAGTCGACTAGCGCAGGGCACAGATACGCAGTATTTT. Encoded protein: CASSRLAQGTDTQYF.

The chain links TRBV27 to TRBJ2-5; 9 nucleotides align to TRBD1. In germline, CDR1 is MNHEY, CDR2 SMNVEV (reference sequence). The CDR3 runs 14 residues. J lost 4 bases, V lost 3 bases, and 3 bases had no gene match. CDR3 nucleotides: TGTGCCAGCAGTTTCACAGGGGGCGGAGAGACCCAGTACTTC. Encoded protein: CASSFTGGGETQYF.

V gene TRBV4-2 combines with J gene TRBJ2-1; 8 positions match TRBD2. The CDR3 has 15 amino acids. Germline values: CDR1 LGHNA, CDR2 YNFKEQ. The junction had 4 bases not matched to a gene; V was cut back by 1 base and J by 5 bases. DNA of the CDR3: TGTGCCAGCAGCCAAGGGACGGGAGGGAACAATGAGCAGTTCTTC. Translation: CASSQGTGGNNEQFF.

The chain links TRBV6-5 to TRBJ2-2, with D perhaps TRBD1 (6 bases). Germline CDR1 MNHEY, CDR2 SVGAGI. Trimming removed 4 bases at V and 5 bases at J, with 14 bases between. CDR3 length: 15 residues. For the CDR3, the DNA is TGTGCCAGCAGTTCCTCGGACAGCTCAACCGGGGAGCTGTTTTTT. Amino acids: CASSSSDSSTGELFF.

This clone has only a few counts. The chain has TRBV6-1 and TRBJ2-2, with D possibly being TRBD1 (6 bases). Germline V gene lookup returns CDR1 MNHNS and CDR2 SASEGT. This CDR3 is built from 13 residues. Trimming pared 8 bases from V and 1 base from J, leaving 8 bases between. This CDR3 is CASEGQNTGELFF. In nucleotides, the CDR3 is TGTGCCAGCGAGGGACAGAACACCGGGGAGCTGTTTTTT.

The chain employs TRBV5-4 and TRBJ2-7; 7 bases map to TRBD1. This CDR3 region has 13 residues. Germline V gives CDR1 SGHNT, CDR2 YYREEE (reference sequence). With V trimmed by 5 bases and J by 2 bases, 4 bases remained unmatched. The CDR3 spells CASSQGDAYEQYF. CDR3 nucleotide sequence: TGTGCCAGCAGTCAGGGGGATGCCTACGAGCAGTACTTC.

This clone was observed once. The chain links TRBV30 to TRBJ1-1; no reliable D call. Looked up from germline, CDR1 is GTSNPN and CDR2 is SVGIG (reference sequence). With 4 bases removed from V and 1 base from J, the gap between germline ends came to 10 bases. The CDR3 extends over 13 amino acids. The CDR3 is CAWKASGNTEAFF. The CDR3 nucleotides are TGTGCCTGGAAGGCAAGCGGGAACACTGAAGCTTTCTTT.

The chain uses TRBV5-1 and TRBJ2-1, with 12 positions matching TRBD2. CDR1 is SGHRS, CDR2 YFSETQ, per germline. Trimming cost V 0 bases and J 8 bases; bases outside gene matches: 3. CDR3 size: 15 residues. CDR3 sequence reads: CASSLALAGGHEQFF. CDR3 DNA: TGCGCCAGCAGCTTGGCGCTAGCGGGGGGGCATGAGCAGTTCTTC.

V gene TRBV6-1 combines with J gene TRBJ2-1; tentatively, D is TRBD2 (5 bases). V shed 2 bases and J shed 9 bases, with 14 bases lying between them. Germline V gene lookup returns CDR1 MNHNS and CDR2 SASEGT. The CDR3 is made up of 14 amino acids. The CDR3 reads CASSENLAAGEQFF. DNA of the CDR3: TGTGCCAGCAGTGAAAACCTTGCGGCGGGTGAGCAGTTCTTC.

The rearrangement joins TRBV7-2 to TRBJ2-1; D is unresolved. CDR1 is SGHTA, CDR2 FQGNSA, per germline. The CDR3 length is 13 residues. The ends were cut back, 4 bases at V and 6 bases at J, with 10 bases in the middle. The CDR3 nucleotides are TGTGCCAGCAGCTCCGAGCGACTCAATGAGCAGTTCTTC. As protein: CASSSERLNEQFF.

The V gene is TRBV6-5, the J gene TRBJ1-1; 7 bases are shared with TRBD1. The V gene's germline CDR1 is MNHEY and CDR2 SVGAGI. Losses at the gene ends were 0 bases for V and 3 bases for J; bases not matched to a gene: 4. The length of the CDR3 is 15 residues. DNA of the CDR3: TGTGCCAGCAGTTACTCTGGCAGGGGGGACACTGAAGCTTTCTTT. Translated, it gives CASSYSGRGDTEAFF.

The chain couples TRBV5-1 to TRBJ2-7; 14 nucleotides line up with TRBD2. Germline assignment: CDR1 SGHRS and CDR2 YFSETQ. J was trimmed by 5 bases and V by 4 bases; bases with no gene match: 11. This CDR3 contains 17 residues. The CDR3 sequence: CASSLGLAGGSGNEQYF. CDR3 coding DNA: TGCGCCAGCAGCCTAGGACTAGCGGGGGGTTCGGGAAACGAGCAGTACTTC.

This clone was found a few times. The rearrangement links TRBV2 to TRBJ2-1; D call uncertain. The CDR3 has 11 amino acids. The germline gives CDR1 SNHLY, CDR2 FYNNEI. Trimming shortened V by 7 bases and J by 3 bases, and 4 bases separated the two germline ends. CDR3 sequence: CASNYYNEQFF. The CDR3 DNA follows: TGTGCCAGCAACTACTACAATGAGCAGTTCTTC.